This record concerns one TCR beta chain sequence. Its antigen remains unknown. This record belongs to a study of cytomegalovirus exposure and HLA in healthy donors. Study observations and caveats: The study carried out a later analysis of TCR beta sequences. It associated approximately 17,000 of them with specific HLA alleles at a false discovery rate of 0.05. Being productive about 87% or about 30% of the time was typical of most TCR beta V segments in an earlier analysis. Later genetic work tied a missense DCLRE1C variant to beta-chain V and J trimming.

The PCR was carried out with 60 Vbeta primers and 13 Jbeta primers. Clones were sequenced by immunoSEQ multiplex PCR, and TCRdb holds only the in-frame ones, with some missing. The sample yields 150,000 to 250,000 clones, roughly 79% seen once. Despite likely unrecorded immune exposures, the donors were nominally healthy at the time of sampling. This CDR3 spans 17 amino acids. The V end was cut by 4 bases, the J end by 2 bases, with 15 bases between. Germline V gene lookup returns CDR1 SNHLY and CDR2 FYNNEI. What was sequenced was PBMCs. The sequence came from a man between 25 and 39 years old in good health and CMV-seronegative. V and J are TRBV2 and TRBJ1-6; D perhaps matches TRBD1 (6 bases). CDR3 in amino acids: CASSVRGHRAYNSPLHF. In DNA form, the CDR3 reads TGTGCCAGCAGTGTTCGGGGACACAGGGCCTATAATTCACCCCTCCACTTT.